The 8 T cell receptor beta chains reported below all come from one sample, sequenced in a study of CXCR3-negative and CXCR3-positive naive CD8 T cells. Overall study findings and caveats: Comparison of naive cells showed more hydrophobic TRB CDR3s in CXCR3-positive than in CXCR3-negative naive cells.

These TCRs' antigens remain unknown. TRB cDNA was prepared as libraries by UMI-labeled 5' RACE. TCRdb reprocessed the 5' RACE reads, with one entry per CDR3 protein and no DNA. This table holds some 120,000 distinct CDR3 sequences. The sequenced sample was naive CXCR3+ CD8+ T cells from blood. This sample's subset: CD45RO-CCR7+CD27+CD95- naive CD8+ T cells expressing CXCR3 (TNR3+). Receptor source: a human donor in good health. Some clones in this sample may be carry-over from other donors' samples.

This rearrangement joins TRBV3-1 to TRBJ2-7; TCRdb outputs TRBD2, but without DNA this stays unchecked. From germline, CDR1 is LGHDT and CDR2 YNNKEL (reference sequence). The CDR3 sequence is 16 residues long. The CDR3: CASSPLAVGNLYEQYF.

V is TRBV21-1 and J is TRBJ2-3. TRBV21-1 is an annotated pseudogene. This CDR3 region has 13 residues. CDR3 residues: CASLESHTDTQYF.

The V call is TRBV7-8, the J call TRBJ2-7; TCRdb's D call of TRBD1 is untestable without DNA. Germline CDR1 and CDR2: SGHVS and FQNEAQ. CDR3 length: 14 residues. The CDR3 protein is CASSWGPRSYEQYF.

The genes are TRBV7-3 and TRBJ2-5; the TCRdb call, TRBD2, lacks DNA for checking. CDR1 SGHTA and CDR2 FQGTGA come from the germline V gene. This CDR3 has 14 residues. The CDR3 spells CASSPEEGLETQYF.

The V and J genes are TRBV7-2 and TRBJ2-3; checking the TCRdb D call of TRBD2 is not possible without DNA. From germline, CDR1 is SGHTA and CDR2 FQGNSA. The CDR3 has 16 amino acids. The CDR3 sequence is CASSLGPAGPADTQYF.

The V call is TRBV5-1, the J call TRBJ2-1; TCRdb's D call of TRBD2 is untestable without DNA. Germline CDR1 and CDR2: SGHRS and YFSETQ. This CDR3 is built from 18 residues. Here the CDR3 reads CASTPGLAGAWADNEQFF.

The rearrangement links TRBV7-3 to TRBJ2-1; the D call from TCRdb, TRBD1, cannot be confirmed without DNA. Germline values: CDR1 SGHTA, CDR2 FQGTGA. The CDR3 has 16 amino acids. The CDR3 here is CASSWTRGAGYNEQFF.

The chain employs TRBV27 and TRBJ2-3; the TCRdb D gene call, TRBD1, has no DNA to confirm it. This CDR3 comprises 17 residues. CDR1 and CDR2 (germline): MNHEY, SMNVEV (reference sequence). The CDR3 spells CASSLGTPDGQGRPQYF.